This entry lists 12 T cell receptor beta chains sequenced from one sample in a study of blood T cell repertoires in COVID-19. Assay: immunoSEQ multiplex PCR; the TCRdb copy retains only in-frame clones and omits some. The sample records over 200,000 clones, about 88% being singletons. Sequences were obtained from peripheral blood. The receptor source for this set is a man aged 35 to 55 with active or convalescent COVID-19.

This clone came up a few times. This chain joins TRBV28 and TRBJ1-5, with D possibly TRBD1 on 5 matching bases. This CDR3 spans 13 amino acids. V was shortened by 8 bases and J by 0 bases, with 8 bases between the two germline ends. From germline, CDR1 is MDHEN and CDR2 SYDVKM. CDR3 bases: TGTGCCAGCGGGGGGTATAGCAATCAGCCCCAGCATTTT. The encoded protein is CASGGYSNQPQHF.

This chain connects TRBV3-1 (or the pseudogene TRBV3-2) to TRBJ1-2, with D tentatively TRBD1 (6 bases). The germline gives CDR1 LGHDT, CDR2 YNNKEL (reference sequence). V was cut by 0 bases and J by 4 bases, with 15 bases left in between. The CDR3 has 16 amino acids. The CDR3 DNA is TGTGCCAGCAGCCAAGAGTCTGGGGGGGCTACCTATGGCTACACCTTC. Its translation is CASSQESGGATYGYTF.

V gene TRBV19 combines with J gene TRBJ1-1, with D unclear. The V gene lost 5 bases and the J gene lost 8 bases, with 9 bases spanning the gap. Germline V lookup: CDR1 LNHDA, CDR2 SQIVND (reference sequence). CDR3 length: 11 amino acids. CDR3 coding DNA: TGTGCCAGTAGTGTTCAGGTGGAAGCTTTCTTT. Its protein product is CASSVQVEAFF.

This clone showed up just a few times. The rearrangement uses TRBV6-6 and TRBJ2-2; the D is unclear. Germline V gene sequence: CDR1 MNHNY, CDR2 SVGAGI (reference sequence). The CDR3 consists of 16 residues. Trimming cost V 2 bases and J 0 bases, with 10 bases left between them. CDR3 bases: TGTGCCAGCAGTTACCGCCCCCGGGCGAACACCGGGGAGCTGTTTTTT. This encodes CASSYRPRANTGELFF.

This sequence joins TRBV28 and TRBJ1-5; D is uncertain. Germline CDR1 MDHEN, CDR2 SYDVKM. Trimming took off 4 bases at V and 4 bases at J, with 8 bases between the two ends. The CDR3 is 13 residues long. Here the CDR3 reads CASSSGRNQPQHF. CDR3 coding DNA: TGTGCCAGCAGTTCGGGGAGGAATCAGCCCCAGCATTTT.

This chain links TRBV5-1 with TRBJ1-5; D gene uncertain. Germline lookup yields CDR1 SGHRS and CDR2 YFSETQ. The V and J ends lost 0 bases and 3 bases respectively, with 4 bases between them. The CDR3 sequence is 13 residues long. This CDR3 is CASSLGANQPQHF. The CDR3 coding sequence is TGCGCCAGCAGCTTGGGGGCCAATCAGCCCCAGCATTTT.

This chain joins TRBV19 and TRBJ1-1; 8 bases match TRBD1. The CDR3 is 12 residues long. Germline assignment: CDR1 LNHDA and CDR2 SQIVND (reference sequence). The CDR3 loop is CATITGGTEAFF. The CDR3, as DNA: TGTGCGACCATTACAGGGGGCACTGAAGCTTTCTTT.

The chain has TRBV11-2 and TRBJ1-1; D perhaps matches TRBD1 (5 bases). The CDR3 consists of 13 residues. V lost 5 bases, J lost 1 base, and 8 bases lay in between. Germline lookup yields CDR1 SGHAT and CDR2 FQNNGV. Written as DNA, the CDR3 is TGTGCCAGCAGCGGGCAGGGGAACACTGAAGCTTTCTTT. This translates into CASSGQGNTEAFF. Full variable domain (remainder filled in from reference TRBV11-2 and TRBJ1-1): EAGVAQSPRYKIIEKRQSVAFWCNPISGHATLYWYQQILGQGPKLLIQFQNNGVVDDSQLPKDRFSAERLKGVDSTLKIQPAKLEDSAVYLCASSGQGNTEAFFGQGTRLTVV.

The chain recombines TRBV4-1 with TRBJ2-6, with D perhaps TRBD2 (6 bases). CDR3 length: 17 residues. Trimming stripped 0 bases from V and 0 bases from J, with 9 bases between. Germline loops: CDR1 MGHRA, CDR2 YSYEKL. CDR3 region: CASSQERGSSGANVLTF. The CDR3, as DNA: TGCGCCAGCAGCCAAGAGCGGGGAAGCTCTGGGGCCAACGTCCTGACTTTC.

V is TRBV5-1 and J is TRBJ1-2, with 9 bases fitting TRBD1. This CDR3 comprises 15 residues. Germline trimming cut 2 bases from V and 6 bases from J; bases unmatched to any gene: 8. Germline V gene data show CDR1 as SGHRS and CDR2 as YFSETQ. The CDR3 loop is CASSFSGTGSNGYTF. The DNA for the CDR3 is TGCGCCAGCAGCTTCTCCGGGACAGGGTCGAATGGCTACACCTTC.

The V gene is TRBV3-1 (or the pseudogene TRBV3-2), the J gene TRBJ1-1; D call uncertain. The CDR3 loop spans 12 amino acids. Looked up from germline, CDR1 is LGHDT and CDR2 is YNNKEL (reference sequence). V lost 6 bases to trimming and J lost 4 bases, with 9 bases between them. CDR3 DNA: TGTGCCAGCAGGCACAGAGTCACTGAAGCTTTCTTT. Translation gives CASRHRVTEAFF.

V is TRBV2 and J is TRBJ2-3; 10 bases align to TRBD2. The ends lost 5 bases at V and 5 bases at J; junction bases unmatched: 4. The CDR3 has 14 residues. CDR1 is SNHLY, CDR2 FYNNEI, per germline. The CDR3, as DNA: TGTGCCAGCAGTATCCTAGCGGGGGAAGATACGCAGTATTTT. Amino acid sequence: CASSILAGEDTQYF.